These 20 T cell receptor beta chains were sequenced from one sample in a study of T cells in tuberculosis. Specified time point: new active TB diagnosis, blood taken before or within 7 days of starting treatment. Profiled with immunoSEQ multiplex PCR; TCRdb holds only in-frame clones, not every one. The table lists tens of thousands of clones, approximately 85% of them singletons. The specimen comprised PBMCs, sampled at tuberculosis diagnosis. These TCRs come from an adult with tuberculosis.

The chain carries TRBV27 and TRBJ1-3; 7 bases line up with TRBD1. The CDR3 runs 14 residues. Looked up from germline, CDR1 is MNHEY and CDR2 is SMNVEV (reference sequence). V shed 6 bases, J shed 0 bases, and the junction held 2 bases outside the gene matches. The CDR3 DNA is TGTGCCAGCAGGACAGGGAACTCTGGAAACACCATATATTTT. This encodes CASRTGNSGNTIYF.

The V call is TRBV7-6, the J call TRBJ1-6, with D possibly being TRBD1 (6 bases). V gave up 4 bases and J gave up 10 bases, with 17 bases separating them. This CDR3 region has 15 residues. In germline, CDR1 is SGHVS, CDR2 FNYEAQ. The CDR3 nucleotides read TGTGCCAGCAGCTCGGGACACCAGTTTTCATCACCCCTCCACTTT. Its translation: CASSSGHQFSSPLHF.

The chain joins TRBV19 to TRBJ1-1; D is undetermined. Germline assignment: CDR1 LNHDA and CDR2 SQIVND (reference sequence). The V gene lost 3 bases and the J gene lost 4 bases, with 9 bases spanning the gap. This CDR3 has 13 amino acids. CDR3 nucleotide sequence: TGTGCCAGTAGTATGATAACGGGCACTGAAGCTTTCTTT. It codes for CASSMITGTEAFF.

This chain joins TRBV10-3 and TRBJ2-7; 7 nucleotides match TRBD2. The V and J ends lost 5 bases and 6 bases, in that order; junction bases with no gene match: 7. CDR1 and CDR2 (germline): ENHRY, SYGVKD. The CDR3 runs 13 residues. The CDR3 is CAISREDGVEQYF. The CDR3 bases are TGTGCCATCAGTCGGGAGGATGGGGTCGAGCAGTACTTC.

This clone was recorded a few times. The V gene is TRBV11-2, the J gene TRBJ2-3, with 8 bases fitting TRBD2. Germline CDR1 reads SGHAT; CDR2 reads FQNNGV. The junction had 4 bases not matched to a gene; V was cut back by 0 bases and J by 5 bases. The CDR3 runs to 15 residues. The CDR3 loop reads CASSLDRGGGDTQYF. CDR3 nucleotides: TGTGCCAGCAGCTTAGACCGGGGGGGCGGAGATACGCAGTATTTT.

V usage is TRBV18 and J usage is TRBJ2-5; 8 positions agree with TRBD1. From germline, CDR1 is KGHSH and CDR2 LQKENI. Trimming at V came to 5 bases and at J to 3 bases, leaving 5 bases not matched to a gene. The CDR3 has 14 residues. The CDR3 DNA follows: TGTGCCAGCTCAGAAGGACAGGGAAAAGAGACCCAGTACTTC. Encoded protein: CASSEGQGKETQYF.

The chain recombines TRBV11-3 with TRBJ1-1, with D hard to call. CDR3 size: 13 residues. The germline V and J ends were trimmed by 4 bases and 11 bases, with 17 bases remaining between them. Germline V gene data show CDR1 as SGHNT and CDR2 as YENEEA. The CDR3 DNA sequence: TGTGCCAGCAGCTCTTCAACTTCCCGAGGGGCTTTCTTT. Its translation is CASSSSTSRGAFF.

The chain joins TRBV30 to TRBJ1-2; 8 nucleotides line up with TRBD1. The V segment lost 0 bases and the J segment 10 bases; nucleotides outside the gene matches: 7. The CDR3 consists of 13 residues. The V gene's germline CDR1 is GTSNPN and CDR2 SVGIG (reference sequence). CDR3 sequence: CAWSVPGGASYTF. The DNA for the CDR3 is TGTGCCTGGAGTGTACCAGGGGGCGCGTCCTACACCTTC.

The chain uses TRBV30 and TRBJ1-2, with D perhaps matching TRBD1 (5 bases). Germline CDR1 and CDR2: GTSNPN and SVGIG (reference sequence). The CDR3 is 13 residues long. Trimming removed 2 bases at V and 1 base at J, with 8 bases between. The DNA for the CDR3 is TGTGCCTGGAGTTTACAGGTTAACTATGGCTACACCTTC. Translating it yields CAWSLQVNYGYTF.

The J gene is TRBJ2-7, the V gene TRBV7-2; unclear D gene. This CDR3 spans 13 amino acids. CDR1 is SGHTA and CDR2 is FQGNSA in the germline V gene. V lost 0 bases to trimming and J lost 5 bases, with 8 bases between them. The CDR3 reads CASSLAIRDEQYF. DNA for the CDR3: TGTGCCAGCAGCTTAGCTATACGGGACGAGCAGTACTTC.

A single count supports this clone. CDR3 region: CASSLARGGETQYF. The CDR3 DNA follows: TGTGCCAGCAGCTTAGCGCGAGGGGGAGAGACCCAGTACTTC. This chain links TRBV7-9 with TRBJ2-5; D might be TRBD1 (6 bases). The germline CDR1 and CDR2 sequences are SEHNR and FQNEAQ (reference sequence). The CDR3 runs 14 residues. Trimming left V 0 bases short and J 4 bases short, with 9 bases between.

The chain links TRBV7-2 to TRBJ1-4, with 7 nucleotides matching TRBD1. The germline V gene encodes CDR1 SGHTA and CDR2 FQGNSA. J lost 8 bases, V lost 5 bases, and 8 bases had no gene match. The CDR3 is 14 residues long. In DNA form, the CDR3 reads TGTGCCAGCAGCCCTAGACAGGGCCAGGAAAAACTGTTTTTT. This sequence encodes CASSPRQGQEKLFF.

A remark on this clone: Its ends do not fully match the called genes, so a read error is possible. The V call is TRBV29-1, the J call TRBJ1-2; a possible D gene is TRBD1 (5 bases). Germline V gene sequence: CDR1 SQVTM, CDR2 ANQGSEA. CDR3 length: 9 residues. CDR3 sequence: CSVDSGGIF. In DNA form, the CDR3 reads TGCAGCGTAGACAGCGGGGGGATTTTC.

The gene calls are TRBV21-1 and TRBJ2-3; the DNA was not used to check the table's D call, TRBD1. TRBV21-1 is a recognized pseudogene. CDR3 size: 14 residues. This CDR3 is CASSKEGVTDTQYF. In DNA, the CDR3 is TGTGCCAGCAGCAAAGAGGGGGTCACAGATACGCAGTATTTT.

The sample holds one count of this clone. The chain carries TRBV4-3 and TRBJ2-2; D ambiguous. The germline CDR1 and CDR2 sequences are LGHNA and YSLEER. This CDR3 has 17 amino acids. V was trimmed by 0 bases and J by 4 bases, leaving 15 bases between them. CDR3 nucleotides: TGCGCCAGCAGCCAAGATGTCGGCGTGACAAGCACCGGGGAGCTGTTTTTT. Its translation: CASSQDVGVTSTGELFF.

This clone has only one observation. This chain connects TRBV7-2 to TRBJ2-7; 7 nucleotides align to TRBD2. Germline CDR1 SGHTA, CDR2 FQGNSA. The CDR3 loop spans 15 amino acids. The V and J ends lost 2 bases and 4 bases, in that order; junction bases with no gene match: 8. CDR3 protein: CASSLNAASGYEQYF. The CDR3 nucleotides read TGTGCCAGCAGCTTAAATGCGGCTAGCGGTTACGAGCAGTACTTC. Variable domain in full (rest from reference TRBV7-2 and TRBJ2-7): GAGVSQSPSNKVTEKGKDVELRCDPISGHTALYWYRQSLGQGLEFLIYFQGNSAPDKSGLPSDRFSAERTGGSVSTLTIQRTQQEDSAVYLCASSLNAASGYEQYFGPGTRLTVT.

V usage is TRBV28 and J usage is TRBJ1-2, with 9 bases matching TRBD1. Germline V lookup: CDR1 MDHEN, CDR2 SYDVKM. Trimming removed 7 bases from V and 5 bases from J; junction bases left unmatched: 8. The CDR3 covers 14 residues. The CDR3 loop is CASTQFGTGYGYTF. As DNA, the CDR3 is TGTGCCAGCACCCAGTTTGGGACAGGGTATGGCTACACCTTC.

The rearrangement links TRBV15 to TRBJ2-3; 9 positions agree with TRBD1. Looked up from germline, CDR1 is LNHNV and CDR2 is YYDKDF (reference sequence). V lost 5 bases and J lost 1; bases outside the gene matches: 7. The CDR3 extends over 16 amino acids. In DNA, the CDR3 is TGTGCCACCAGCTGGACAGGGGCGGCTCGCACAGATACGCAGTATTTT. This codes for CATSWTGAARTDTQYF.

The chain combines TRBV19 with TRBJ2-7, with 8 bases matching TRBD1. This CDR3 spans 14 amino acids. Germline CDR1 reads LNHDA; CDR2 reads SQIVND (reference sequence). V shed 7 bases and J 7 bases; nucleotides not matched to a gene: 12. CDR3 in DNA: TGTGCCAGTACCTCGACACAGGGGGTAGGTGAGCAGTACTTC. As protein: CASTSTQGVGEQYF.

The chain couples TRBV6-5 to TRBJ1-2; unclear D gene. This CDR3 region has 15 residues. Germline V gene data show CDR1 as MNHEY and CDR2 as SVGAGI. The germline V and J ends were trimmed by 2 bases and 0 bases, with 10 bases remaining between them. The CDR3 loop is CASSYGWQANYGYTF. The DNA for the CDR3 is TGTGCCAGCAGTTACGGATGGCAGGCTAACTATGGCTACACCTTC.